This TCR beta chain was sequenced in a study of control samples from healthy donors and cancer patients. TCRdb keeps only in-frame clones here, not all; method: immunoSEQ multiplex PCR. The sample consists of around 99,000 clones, around 89% of them appearing once. Germline loops: CDR1 DFQATT, CDR2 SNEGSKA (reference sequence). This CDR3 has 9 residues. As for this clone: One junction end does not reproduce the germline sequence, and a read error may be involved.

What was sequenced was blood. The chain is built from TRBV20-1 and TRBJ1-5; no clear D. This TCR came from a woman aged 45-59 years in good health. The CDR3 reads CGGPEPQHF. The CDR3 bases are TGTGGAGGCCCGGAGCCCCAGCATTTT.